The rows below give T cell receptor beta chains drawn from one sample of a study of identical twins. TCRdb analysed the 5' RACE reads with MiXCR anew, one entry per CDR3 protein. The sample has a few hundred thousand distinct CDR3 sequences, more than 9% seen once. These data also featured in a second study, about yellow fever vaccine responses in identical twins.

The sequenced sample consisted of PBMCs. The receptors were sampled from a young woman in good health. Each CDR3 is given with its conserved first and last residue. Each record gives: clone size, D gene, J gene, V gene, CDR3 protein, CDR3 DNA. The D gene is left open where the match is weak. Only some rows state a clone size, as once, few, many or a class for expanded clones.

many	-	TRBJ2-5	TRBV12-3/TRBV12-4	CASSPTGETQYF	TGTGCCAGCTCACCCACGGGGGAGACCCAGTACTTC
few	TRBD2	TRBJ2-7	TRBV9	CASSVGPGLVGSYEQYF	TGTGCCAGCAGCGTAGGGCCGGGACTAGTGGGGAGCTACGAGCAGTACTTC
many	TRBD1	TRBJ1-6	TRBV29-1	CSASTGANNSPLHF	TGCAGCGCTTCGACAGGGGCCAATAATTCACCCCTCCACTTT
few	TRBD2	TRBJ2-1	TRBV11-1	CASSSGLAGGPFEQFF	TGTGCCAGCAGCTCGGGACTAGCGGGGGGGCCCTTTGAGCAGTTCTTC
few	-	TRBJ2-7	TRBV6-2/TRBV6-3	CASSYSPGTGGLVNEQYF	TGTGCCAGCAGTTACTCACCCGGGACAGGCGGACTAGTAAACGAGCAGTACTTC
many	TRBD1	TRBJ2-2	TRBV11-2	CASSLAGQDNGELFF	TGTGCCAGCAGCTTAGCGGGACAGGATAACGGGGAGCTGTTTTTT
-	TRBD2	TRBJ2-2	TRBV7-6	CASAQLAGGSNTGELFF	TGTGCCAGCGCCCAACTAGCGGGAGGTTCCAACACCGGGGAGCTGTTTTTT
few	-	TRBJ1-5	TRBV7-3	CASSLREGQPQHF	TGTGCCAGCAGCTTAAGGGAAGGCCAGCCCCAGCATTTT
few	-	TRBJ2-2	TRBV5-1	CASSLDPGELFF	TGCGCCAGCAGCTTGGACCCCGGGGAGCTGTTTTTT
-	TRBD2	TRBJ2-5	TRBV25-1	CASGPGSGSGETQYF	TGTGCCAGCGGCCCGGGTAGCGGGAGTGGAGAGACCCAGTACTTC
-	TRBD2	TRBJ2-3	TRBV29-1	CSVEDPAGDRVDTQYF	TGCAGCGTTGAAGACCCAGCGGGAGATAGAGTGGATACGCAGTATTTT
few	-	TRBJ2-3	TRBV7-2	CASSSLSGFTDTQYF	TGTGCCAGCAGCTCCCTCAGCGGGTTCACAGATACGCAGTATTTT
few	-	TRBJ2-3	TRBV27	CASLSGITQYF	TGTGCCAGCCTTAGCGGCATTACGCAGTATTTT
few	TRBD2	TRBJ2-7	TRBV7-9	CASSTDRTSGPYEQYF	TGTGCCAGCAGCACCGACAGGACTAGCGGCCCCTACGAGCAGTACTTC
-	-	TRBJ2-7	TRBV15	CATTRAFGGEQYF	TGTGCCACCACCAGGGCGTTTGGGGGCGAGCAGTACTTC
many	TRBD2	TRBJ2-1	TRBV5-6	CASSLGLGNEQFF	TGTGCCAGCAGTTTAGGACTAGGCAATGAGCAGTTCTTC
few	-	TRBJ2-3	TRBV10-3	CAISGLGDTQYF	TGTGCCATCAGTGGTTTAGGGGATACGCAGTATTTT
-	TRBD2	TRBJ2-1	TRBV12-3/TRBV12-4	CASSKLAISTPNEQFF	TGTGCCAGCAGTAAACTAGCGATATCTACGCCCAATGAGCAGTTCTTC
few	-	TRBJ2-7	TRBV5-1	CASSWGIHSYEQYF	TGCGCCAGCAGCTGGGGAATCCACTCCTACGAGCAGTACTTC
-	TRBD1	TRBJ1-2	TRBV20-1	CSAGTGMGSGYTF	TGCAGTGCCGGGACAGGGATGGGGTCTGGCTACACCTTC
many	-	TRBJ1-1	TRBV29-1	CSVLKAGEPTEAFF	TGCAGCGTTTTGAAGGCAGGGGAGCCCACTGAAGCTTTCTTT
few	TRBD2	TRBJ2-7	TRBV30	CAWSTRGGLEQYF	TGTGCCTGGAGTACCCGGGGGGGGCTCGAGCAGTACTTC
many	TRBD1	TRBJ1-5	TRBV19	CASRTGNLNQPQHF	TGTGCCAGTCGGACAGGGAATCTCAATCAGCCCCAGCATTTT
many	-	TRBJ2-5	TRBV24-1	CATSAGRQSQETQYF	TGTGCCACCAGCGCCGGCCGACAGTCCCAAGAGACCCAGTACTTC
many	-	TRBJ2-3	TRBV25-1	CASSESFFQGRPDTQYF	TGTGCCAGCAGTGAATCGTTTTTTCAGGGGCGCCCAGATACGCAGTATTTT
few	-	TRBJ2-3	TRBV30	CAWSVLSGRAGYAQYF	TGTGCCTGGAGTGTTCTTTCGGGAAGGGCGGGATATGCGCAGTATTTT
few	-	TRBJ1-1	TRBV7-2	CASSLSAQTNTEAFF	TGTGCCAGCAGCTTAAGTGCTCAGACAAACACTGAAGCTTTCTTT
few	TRBD1	TRBJ1-6	TRBV24-1	CATSDLGPRGQGTSPLHF	TGTGCCACCAGTGATTTGGGCCCCCGGGGACAGGGGACTTCACCCCTCCACTTT
few	TRBD1	TRBJ2-5	TRBV18	CASSPLPLGQQETQYF	TGTGCCAGCTCACCACTTCCCCTGGGACAGCAAGAGACCCAGTACTTC
few	-	TRBJ2-3	TRBV11-1	CASSLEPPRHSPTDTQYF	TGTGCCAGCAGCTTAGAACCCCCTCGGCACTCCCCCACAGATACGCAGTATTTT
many	-	TRBJ2-5	TRBV10-3	CAISLGQETQYF	TGTGCCATCAGCCTAGGGCAAGAGACCCAGTACTTC
-	-	TRBJ1-1	TRBV18	CASSSFLGGRSTEAFF	TGTGCCAGCTCGTCATTTCTGGGGGGGCGAAGCACTGAAGCTTTCTTT
many	TRBD2	TRBJ2-3	TRBV10-1	CASSHVWTSGSTDTQYF	TGCGCCAGCAGTCACGTTTGGACTAGCGGGAGCACAGATACGCAGTATTTT
-	TRBD2	TRBJ2-3	TRBV20-1	CSARRSSGGATDTQCF	TGCAGTGCTAGAAGATCTAGCGGGGGGGCGACAGATACGCAGTGTTTT
many	-	TRBJ2-7	TRBV5-1	CASREQGASYEQYF	TGCGCCAGCAGGGAACAGGGAGCTTCCTACGAGCAGTACTTC
few	TRBD2	TRBJ2-7	TRBV6-1	CASSPVGGAGGIYEQYF	TGTGCCAGCAGCCCGGTTGGGGGAGCGGGAGGAATATACGAGCAGTACTTC